One T cell receptor (beta chain) is described in this entry. Its antigen is not identified. The sample comes from a study of T cell responses to AZD1222 COVID-19 vaccine. Whole-study results and caveats: In a largely white British group with more females than males, clonal diversity was possibly underestimated. All repertoire sampling was performed exclusively after the peak T cell response. Dominant CD4 TCR responses targeted spike regions 160-218 and 743-854. Nearly half of unique spike-specific TCRs reportedly avoided B.1.351 and B.1.1.7 mutated regions.

Produced via immunoSEQ multiplex PCR; TCRdb's table is partial and in-frame only. The sample shows 130,000 or so clones, more than 85% of them seen only once. The receptor was isolated from an adult in good health. The sequencing here drew on peripheral blood, taken on day 0 of MenACWY control vaccination.

The CDR3 coding sequence is TGCGCCAGCAGCCAAGAGCAAATAAAACAGGGCGTCGTGGGGATCGGATCACCCCTCCACTTT. It codes for CASSQEQIKQGVVGIGSPLHF. The V gene is TRBV4-3, the J gene TRBJ1-6, with D perhaps matching TRBD1 (6 bases). This CDR3 is 21 amino acids long. V was cut by 0 bases and J by 10 bases, with 31 bases left in between. The V gene's germline CDR1 is LGHNA and CDR2 YSLEER.